Included here is one T cell receptor (beta chain) sequence, with context. These data come from a study of blood T cell repertoires in COVID-19. Profiling relied on immunoSEQ multiplex PCR, and the TCRdb table lists in-frame clones only, not all of them. The data hold about 210,000 clones, with approximately 86% observed a single time. Per germline, CDR1 LNHDA and CDR2 SQIVND (reference sequence). V was clipped by 5 bases and J by 9 bases, with 11 bases between them. This CDR3 comprises 12 residues. This chain connects TRBV19 to TRBJ1-5; D ambiguous. The specimen was PBMCs or T cells enriched from blood (not recorded which). This receptor was taken from a woman aged 30 to 39 who had been exposed to COVID-19. The CDR3 sequence is CASSPSGPPQHF. The CDR3 nucleotides read TGTGCCAGTAGTCCATCTGGGCCGCCCCAGCATTTT.